The 17 T cell receptor beta chains in this list originate from one sample, sequenced in a study of T cell responses to AZD1222 COVID-19 vaccine listed by TCRdb under 2021. The sample's time point label, decoded: about 28 days (+/-7) after the second vaccine dose. Libraries were made using the immunoSEQ multiplex PCR assay. TCRdb provides this immuneACCESS table in a form limited to in-frame rearrangements. Some clones are lacking; in checked studies, under half of them reflect an unresolved V gene, and why the rest are absent is not known. The sample table shows about 88,000 clones, and 85% to 90% are seen once. The ten largest account for just under 5% of the sample. The sequenced sample was peripheral blood, obtained 28 days after the second AZD1222 dose. Receptor source: an adult who received the AZD1222 COVID-19 vaccine.

The chain joins TRBV5-4 to TRBJ1-1, with D maybe TRBD1 (5 bases). V lost 4 bases and J 4 bases, leaving 11 bases between the germline ends. Germline CDR1 SGHNT, CDR2 YYREEE (reference sequence). The CDR3 consists of 13 residues. CDR3 DNA: TGTGCCAGCAGCCTGTGGGGGGGCACTGAAGCTTTCTTT. Translation gives CASSLWGGTEAFF. Based on the CDR3 plus reference TRBV5-4 and TRBJ1-1, the full variable domain is ETGVTQSPTHLIKTRGQQVTLRCSSQSGHNTVSWYQQALGQGPQFIFQYYREEENGRGNFPPRFSGLQFPNYSSELNVNALELDDSALYLCASSLWGGTEAFFGQGTRLTVV.

In its sample, this clone was seen a few times. This chain connects TRBV6-5 to TRBJ2-3; 7 bases fit TRBD2. Trimming removed 2 bases from V and 2 bases from J; junction bases left unmatched: 7. The CDR3 spans 16 residues. Germline assignment: CDR1 MNHEY and CDR2 SVGAGI. The CDR3 DNA reads as TGTGCCAGCAGTTACGGCTCAGGGACTAACACAGATACGCAGTATTTT. Amino acid sequence: CASSYGSGTNTDTQYF.

The genes are TRBV4-1 and TRBJ2-1; 7 nucleotides align to TRBD2. The ends lost 4 bases at V and 4 bases at J; junction bases unmatched: 4. The CDR3 runs 14 residues. The V gene's germline CDR1 is MGHRA and CDR2 YSYEKL. The CDR3 nucleotides read TGCGCCAGCAGCCCTGGACTAGGTTACAATGAGCAGTTCTTC. Protein: CASSPGLGYNEQFF.

The CDR3 here is CASSHPFLSYEQYF. CDR3 bases: TGTGCCAGCAGCCATCCGTTCCTCTCCTACGAGCAGTACTTC. V and J are TRBV7-9 and TRBJ2-7; D gene ambiguous. Trimming shortened V by 5 bases and J by 0 bases, and 11 bases separated the two germline ends. This CDR3 is built from 14 residues. The germline V gene has CDR1 SEHNR and CDR2 FQNEAQ (reference sequence). The full variable domain, its missing parts supplied by reference TRBV7-9 and TRBJ2-7, is DTGVSQNPRHKITKRGQNVTFRCDPISEHNRLYWYRQTLGQGPEFLTYFQNEAQLEKSRLLSDRFSAERPKGSFSTLEIQRTEQGDSAMYLCASSHPFLSYEQYFGPGTRLTVT.

This clone was observed once. The chain carries TRBV2 and TRBJ2-1; 12 bases align to TRBD2. Per the germline V gene, CDR1 is SNHLY and CDR2 is FYNNEI. The V segment lost 4 bases and the J segment 13 bases; nucleotides outside the gene matches: 14. This CDR3 has 16 residues. Here the CDR3 reads CASSGPSGGAGRAQFF. CDR3 nucleotide sequence: TGTGCCAGCAGTGGCCCTAGCGGGGGGGCCGGGAGGGCCCAGTTCTTC.

The genes are TRBV7-9 and TRBJ1-1; 8 bases align to TRBD1. There are 14 residues in the CDR3. Germline V lookup: CDR1 SEHNR, CDR2 FQNEAQ (reference sequence). Germline trimming cut 6 bases from V and 3 bases from J; bases unmatched to any gene: 6. CDR3 sequence: CASRSDRGDTEAFF. The CDR3 bases are TGTGCCAGCAGATCAGACAGGGGAGACACTGAAGCTTTCTTT. The full variable domain, its missing parts supplied by reference TRBV7-9 and TRBJ1-1, is DTGVSQNPRHKITKRGQNVTFRCDPISEHNRLYWYRQTLGQGPEFLTYFQNEAQLEKSRLLSDRFSAERPKGSFSTLEIQRTEQGDSAMYLCASRSDRGDTEAFFGQGTRLTVV.

A few counts support this clone. CDR3 sequence reads: CATSRGNTEAFF. The CDR3 DNA reads as TGTGCCACCAGCAGGGGTAACACTGAAGCTTTCTTT. The rearrangement links TRBV15 to TRBJ1-1; D uncertain. In germline, CDR1 is LNHNV, CDR2 YYDKDF (reference sequence). The CDR3 runs 12 residues. V was shortened by 3 bases and J by 2 bases, with 4 bases between the two germline ends.

The chain is built from TRBV9 and TRBJ1-6; 9 bases line up with TRBD1. The CDR3 consists of 15 residues. Losses at the gene ends were 3 bases for V and 7 bases for J; bases not matched to a gene: 5. Germline V gene sequence: CDR1 SGDLS, CDR2 YYNGEE. CDR3: CASSEGGQGNSPLHF. CDR3 nucleotide sequence: TGTGCCAGCAGCGAGGGGGGACAGGGAAATTCACCCCTCCACTTT.

This clone has only one observation. The chain combines TRBV2 with TRBJ1-1; D is unclear. In germline, CDR1 is SNHLY, CDR2 FYNNEI. The CDR3 length is 13 residues. The germline V and J ends were trimmed by 4 bases and 1 base, with 7 bases remaining between them. This CDR3 reads CASSVARNTEAFF. The CDR3 region has the DNA TGTGCCAGCAGTGTAGCCCGGAACACTGAAGCTTTCTTT.

The chain employs TRBV2 and TRBJ1-1; 7 nucleotides line up with TRBD1. From germline, CDR1 is SNHLY and CDR2 FYNNEI. V was clipped by 3 bases and J by 7 bases; unmatched bases: 8. CDR3 length: 14 amino acids. As DNA, the CDR3 is TGTGCCAGCAGTGACCGCCAGGGGGGCGGTGAAGCTTTCTTT. Its protein product is CASSDRQGGGEAFF.

CDR3 nucleotide sequence: TGTGCCATCAGTGAGCGGGACCCAAAGGGGGCCACTGAAGCTTTCTTT. It is translated as CAISERDPKGATEAFF. The chain is built from TRBV10-3 and TRBJ1-1, with 7 bases fitting TRBD1. The CDR3 length is 16 residues. Germline V lookup: CDR1 ENHRY, CDR2 SYGVKD. Trimming removed 2 bases from V and 4 bases from J; junction bases left unmatched: 10.

The chain combines TRBV4-2 with TRBJ2-2, with 7 bases fitting TRBD2. The CDR3 loop spans 15 amino acids. Looked up from germline, CDR1 is LGHNA and CDR2 is YNFKEQ. V lost 1 base to trimming and J lost 4 bases; unmatched junction nucleotides: 3. The CDR3 region has the DNA TGTGCCAGCAGCCAAGCTAGCGGCGTCACCGGGGAGCTGTTTTTT. As protein: CASSQASGVTGELFF.

The chain couples TRBV28 to TRBJ1-2; D might be TRBD1 (6 bases). Germline CDR1 and CDR2: MDHEN and SYDVKM. V lost 4 bases and J lost 0, with 18 bases in between. This CDR3 has 17 amino acids. The CDR3 region is CASSSVYGDTSNYGYTF. In DNA form, the CDR3 reads TGTGCCAGCAGTTCGGTCTATGGGGACACCTCTAACTATGGCTACACCTTC.

The J gene is TRBJ2-1, the V gene TRBV9, with no clear D. Trimming took off 0 bases at V and 2 bases at J, with 9 bases between the two ends. Per germline, CDR1 SGDLS and CDR2 YYNGEE. This CDR3 has 15 residues. CDR3: CASSVAGRTYNEQFF. In DNA form, the CDR3 reads TGTGCCAGCAGCGTAGCCGGGCGGACCTACAATGAGCAGTTCTTC.

The chain links TRBV18 to TRBJ1-6; possible D gene TRBD1, 5 bases. CDR3 length: 15 residues. Between the trimmed V and J ends, which lost 6 bases and 0 bases, there was a span of 9 bases. Germline CDR1 KGHSH, CDR2 LQKENI. CDR3 sequence (DNA): TGTGCCAGCTCTCAGGGTGACTCCTATAATTCACCCCTCCACTTT. This codes for CASSQGDSYNSPLHF.

The rearrangement joins TRBV5-4 to TRBJ1-1; D perhaps matches TRBD1 (5 bases). CDR1 and CDR2 from the germline V gene are SGHNT and YYREEE (reference sequence). CDR3 length: 13 residues. The V gene lost 4 bases and the J gene lost 1 base, with 8 bases spanning the gap. The CDR3 nucleotides read TGTGCCAGCAGCAGGGACCAGAACACTGAAGCTTTCTTT. This encodes CASSRDQNTEAFF.

The V call is TRBV3-1 (or the pseudogene TRBV3-2), the J call TRBJ1-2; D is possibly TRBD1 (5 bases). Germline-derived CDR1 and CDR2 are LGHDT and YNNKEL (reference sequence). CDR3 length: 14 residues. V was shortened by 0 bases and J by 4 bases, with 9 bases between the two germline ends. The CDR3 loop is CASSQEGVSYGYTF. In nucleotides, the CDR3 is TGTGCCAGCAGCCAAGAGGGGGTTAGCTATGGCTACACCTTC.